This T cell receptor (beta chain) derives from a study of regulatory T cells in long-lasting Graves disease. Study context: Over-5-year antithyroid drug use with positive TSH receptor antibodies defined persistent Graves' disease in the study. Findings and caveats of the study: Investigators studied peripheral blood only, not thyroid tissue.

CDR3 regions were amplified by Arm-PCR using iRepertoire HTBI primers to build TCR beta libraries. TCRdb ran MiXCR on the multiplex PCR reads and lists one entry per CDR3 protein. This table holds some 450,000 distinct CDR3 sequences, about a quarter found once. Described time point: persistent/refractory GD, antithyroid drugs over 5 years with positive TRAb. From RNA extracted from PBMCs, the TCR library was made. The patient group derived from an endocrinology department in Xi'an, China. Into tubes containing EDTA, about 9 milliliters of peripheral blood were drawn. V shed 5 bases and J 1 base; nucleotides not matched to a gene: 3. Germline V CDR1 and CDR2: SGHTA, FQGTGA. This CDR3 spans 14 amino acids. This clonotype was picked up many times. Its target is unknown.

The sequencing used peripheral blood mononuclear cells (PBMCs), collected when the disease was refractory, from a patient treated with antithyroid drugs. This clonotype was obtained from a female donor with Graves disease. This chain links TRBV7-3 with TRBJ2-3; 7 bases align to TRBD1. The CDR3 reads CASSPDRGTDTQYF. The CDR3 DNA is TGTGCCAGCAGCCCCGACAGGGGCACAGATACGCAGTATTTT.